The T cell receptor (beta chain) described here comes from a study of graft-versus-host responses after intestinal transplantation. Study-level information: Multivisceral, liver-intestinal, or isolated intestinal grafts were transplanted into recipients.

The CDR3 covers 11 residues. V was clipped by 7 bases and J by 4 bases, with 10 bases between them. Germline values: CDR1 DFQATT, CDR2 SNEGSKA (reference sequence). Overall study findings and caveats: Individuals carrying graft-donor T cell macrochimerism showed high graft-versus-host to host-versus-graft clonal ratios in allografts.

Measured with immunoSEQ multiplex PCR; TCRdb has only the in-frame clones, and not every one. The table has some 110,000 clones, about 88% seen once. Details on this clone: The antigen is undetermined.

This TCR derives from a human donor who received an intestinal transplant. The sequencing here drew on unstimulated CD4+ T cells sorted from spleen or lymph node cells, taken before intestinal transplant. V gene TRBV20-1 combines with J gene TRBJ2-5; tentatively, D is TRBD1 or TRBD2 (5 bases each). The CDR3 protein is CSVGVRETQYF. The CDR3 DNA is TGCAGTGTGGGGGTAAGAGAGACCCAGTACTTC.